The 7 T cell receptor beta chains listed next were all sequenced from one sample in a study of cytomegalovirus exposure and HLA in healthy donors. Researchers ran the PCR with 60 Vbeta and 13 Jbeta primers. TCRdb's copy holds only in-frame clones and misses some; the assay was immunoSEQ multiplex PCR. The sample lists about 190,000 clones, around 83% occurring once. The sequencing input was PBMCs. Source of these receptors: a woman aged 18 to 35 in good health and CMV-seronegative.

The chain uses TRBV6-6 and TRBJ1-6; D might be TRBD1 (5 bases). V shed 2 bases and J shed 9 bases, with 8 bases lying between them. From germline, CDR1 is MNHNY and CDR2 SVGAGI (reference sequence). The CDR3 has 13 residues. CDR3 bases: TGTGCCAGCAGTTACGGGGGGACTTCACCCCTCCACTTT. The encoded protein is CASSYGGTSPLHF.

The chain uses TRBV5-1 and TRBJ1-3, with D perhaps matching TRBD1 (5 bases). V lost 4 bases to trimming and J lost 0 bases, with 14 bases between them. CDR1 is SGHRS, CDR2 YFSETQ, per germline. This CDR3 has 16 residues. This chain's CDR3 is CASSRNAGPSGNTIYF. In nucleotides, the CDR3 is TGCGCCAGCAGCCGCAACGCAGGGCCCTCTGGAAACACCATATATTTT.

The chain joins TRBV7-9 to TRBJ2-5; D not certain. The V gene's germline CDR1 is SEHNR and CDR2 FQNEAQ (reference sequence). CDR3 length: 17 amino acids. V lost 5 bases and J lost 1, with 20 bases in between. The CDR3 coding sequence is TGTGCCAGCAGCCCCTTTAGCCCCAGAGTACCCCAAGAGACCCAGTACTTC. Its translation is CASSPFSPRVPQETQYF.

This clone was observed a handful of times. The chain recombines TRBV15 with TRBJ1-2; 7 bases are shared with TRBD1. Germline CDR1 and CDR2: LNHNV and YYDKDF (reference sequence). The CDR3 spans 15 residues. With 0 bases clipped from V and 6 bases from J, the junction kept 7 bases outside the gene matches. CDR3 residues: CATSRDYGQGDGYTF. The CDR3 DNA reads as TGTGCCACCAGCAGAGATTATGGGCAGGGGGATGGCTACACCTTC.

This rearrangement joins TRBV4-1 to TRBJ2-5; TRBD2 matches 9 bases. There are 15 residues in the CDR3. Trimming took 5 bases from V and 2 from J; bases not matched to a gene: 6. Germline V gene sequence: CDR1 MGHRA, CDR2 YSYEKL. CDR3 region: CASSEGLARQETQYF. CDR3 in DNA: TGCGCCAGCAGCGAAGGACTAGCGCGTCAAGAGACCCAGTACTTC.

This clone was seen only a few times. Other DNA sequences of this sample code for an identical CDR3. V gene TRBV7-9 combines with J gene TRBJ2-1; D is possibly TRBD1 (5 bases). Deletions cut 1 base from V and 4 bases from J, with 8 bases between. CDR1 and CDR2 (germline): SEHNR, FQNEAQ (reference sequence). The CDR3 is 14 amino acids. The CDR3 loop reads CASSLGGVYNEQFF. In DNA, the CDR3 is TGTGCCAGCAGCTTAGGGGGCGTTTACAATGAGCAGTTCTTC.

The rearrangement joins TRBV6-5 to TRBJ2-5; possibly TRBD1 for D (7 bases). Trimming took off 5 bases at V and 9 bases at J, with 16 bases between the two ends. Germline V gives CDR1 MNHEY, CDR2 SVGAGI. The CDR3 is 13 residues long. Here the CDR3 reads CASSLEGARAQYF. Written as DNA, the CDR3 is TGTGCCAGCAGTCTGGAGGGGGCCAGGGCCCAGTACTTC.